Listed below are T cell receptor beta chains from one sample, sequenced in a study of post-analysis software for immune sequencing data. TCRdb ran MiXCR on the PCR reads and lists one entry per CDR3 protein. The repertoire holds some 800,000 distinct CDR3 sequences, more than 45% seen once, with approximately 4.4% in the top ten. Material: blood. The receptor set was obtained from a girl under 18 with multiple sclerosis. CDR3s include the opening cysteine and the closing phenylalanine or tryptophan. The D gene is left open where the match is weak. A row's size may be missing; if present it is once, few, many or a size class.

>-|TRBV7-9|TRBD2|TRBJ2-7
CASSSGGANEQYF
TGTGCCAGCAGTTCCGGGGGGGCGAACGAGCAGTACTTC
>-|TRBV7-8|TRBD2|TRBJ2-7
CASTPSGSMYNEQYF
TGTGCCAGCACCCCTAGCGGGAGTATGTACAATGAGCAGTACTTC
>-|TRBV24-1|TRBD2|TRBJ2-1
CATSDYQTSNGQFF
TGTGCCACCAGTGATTACCAGACTAGCAATGGGCAGTTCTTC
>few|TRBV15|TRBD1|TRBJ1-4
CATSNRAGTGREKLFF
TGTGCCACCAGCAACCGGGCGGGGACAGGGAGGGAAAAACTGTTTTTT
>once|TRBV13|-|TRBJ2-1
CASSLGFPGLAGIGYGEQFF
TGTGCCAGCAGCTTAGGATTCCCGGGGTTGGCGGGTATCGGATACGGGGAGCAGTTCTTC
>-|TRBV18|TRBD2|TRBJ2-2
CASARLAINTGELFF
TGTGCCAGCGCTCGACTAGCGATAAACACCGGGGAGCTGTTTTTT
>-|TRBV7-3|-|TRBJ2-1
CASSPGGRDYNEQFF
TGTGCCAGCAGCCCCGGAGGGCGGGACTACAATGAGCAGTTCTTC
>few|TRBV9|TRBD2|TRBJ2-5
CASSVAGRALFAQETQYF
TGTGCCAGCAGCGTAGCCGGGAGGGCCCTCTTTGCCCAAGAGACCCAGTACTTC
>-|TRBV20-1|TRBD1|TRBJ2-3
CSARDPGQGDSWTQYF
TGCAGTGCTAGAGACCCGGGACAGGGTGACTCCTGGACGCAGTATTTT
>-|TRBV20-1|TRBD2|TRBJ2-7
CSAGSQAGLEQYF
TGCAGTGCTGGGTCCCAAGCGGGGTTGGAGCAGTACTTC
>once|TRBV20-1|-|TRBJ2-7
CGARTGDEQYF
TGCGGTGCTAGAACCGGGGACGAGCAGTACTTC
>-|TRBV21-1|-|TRBJ2-7
CASSKDRGTNRDEQYF
TGTGCCAGCAGCAAAGATCGGGGGACTAATAGAGACGAGCAGTACTTC
>-|TRBV11-2|TRBD2|TRBJ2-7
CASSLDPSGSYEQYF
TGTGCCAGCAGCTTAGATCCCAGCGGGAGTTACGAGCAGTACTTC
>-|TRBV7-2|-|TRBJ2-5
CASSLAGSQTQYF
TGTGCCAGCAGCTTAGCAGGGTCGCAGACCCAGTACTTC
>-|TRBV20-1|-|TRBJ2-7
CSARDLEGYTSDEQYF
TGCAGTGCTAGAGATCTGGAAGGCTACACCTCAGACGAGCAGTACTTC
>few|TRBV6-1|-|TRBJ1-1
CASSVTRWEAFF
TGTGCCAGCAGCGTTACACGGTGGGAAGCTTTCTTT
>few|TRBV20-1|-|TRBJ2-7
CSATVGYEQYF
TGCAGTGCAACCGTCGGCTACGAGCAGTACTTC
>few|TRBV7-2|TRBD1|TRBJ2-2
CASSPDRGRGNTGELFF
TGTGCCAGCAGCCCAGACAGGGGGCGCGGGAACACCGGGGAGCTGTTTTTT
>-|TRBV27|-|TRBJ1-4
CASSPGGGGEKLFF
TGTGCCAGCAGTCCCGGAGGGGGTGGGGAAAAACTGTTTTTT
>-|TRBV20-1|-|TRBJ2-5
CSAGDVRGALETQYF
TGCAGTGCGGGGGATGTGAGGGGGGCTCTAGAGACCCAGTACTTC
>-|TRBV20-1|TRBD2|TRBJ2-4
CSARDLLAGGGAKNIQYF
TGCAGTGCTAGAGATCTGTTAGCGGGTGGGGGGGCCAAAAACATTCAGTACTTC
>-|TRBV2|-|TRBJ2-7
CASSEDGLALGEQYF
TGTGCCAGCAGTGAGGACGGGCTCGCTTTGGGCGAGCAGTACTTC
>-|TRBV19|TRBD2|TRBJ2-7
CASSIGAGGTYEQYF
TGTGCCAGTAGTATTGGAGCGGGAGGGACCTACGAGCAGTACTTC
>-|TRBV12-3/TRBV12-4|-|TRBJ2-1
CASRSQGRDNEQFF
TGTGCCAGCAGGTCCCAAGGCCGCGACAATGAGCAGTTCTTC
>few|TRBV20-1|TRBD1|TRBJ2-7
CSAIGTGAGEQYF
TGCAGTGCCATTGGGACAGGAGCAGGCGAGCAGTACTTC
>once|TRBV12-3/TRBV12-4|TRBD1|TRBJ1-4
CASSSDRGGLEKLFF
TGTGCCAGCAGTTCGGACAGGGGAGGGCTGGAAAAACTGTTTTTT
>few|TRBV28|TRBD1|TRBJ1-2
CASSGQAYGYTF
TGTGCCAGCAGTGGACAGGCATATGGCTACACCTTC
>few|TRBV6-5|-|TRBJ2-3
CASKVQGVDTQYF
TGTGCCAGCAAGGTTCAAGGAGTAGATACGCAGTATTTT
>-|TRBV5-1|-|TRBJ2-3
CASSLVSGQDTQYF
TGCGCCAGCAGCTTGGTTAGCGGCCAGGATACGCAGTATTTT